In this sample, the clone carrying this TCR beta chain turned up once. Other DNA sequences from this sample encode an identical CDR3 as well. Germline-derived CDR1 and CDR2 are SGHAT and FQNNGV. J was trimmed by 0 bases and V by 3 bases; bases with no gene match: 2. The length of the CDR3 is 16 residues. This entry belongs to a study of blood T cell repertoires in COVID-19. Study overall: Samples came from the United States, Italy and Spain, spanning acute and convalescent COVID-19. From T cells, B-cell-depleted T cells, or PBMCs came the material, which was cDNA or gDNA.

Authors' analysis steps: The assay estimated nucleated cells by amplifying reference gene primers. Profiling relied on immunoSEQ multiplex PCR, and the TCRdb table lists in-frame clones only, not all of them. D and trimming come from the DNA, and the V and J calls and clone size come from that table. Found here are around 150,000 clones, 75% to 80% of them singletons; the top ten hold about 14%. This sequence was found in an elderly woman with acute or convalescent COVID-19. Source material: peripheral blood. The chain joins TRBV11-2 to TRBJ2-3, with 11 bases aligning to TRBD2. CDR3 sequence reads: CASSFRLAGSTDTQYF. The DNA for the CDR3 is TGTGCCAGCAGCTTCAGACTAGCGGGAAGCACAGATACGCAGTATTTT.